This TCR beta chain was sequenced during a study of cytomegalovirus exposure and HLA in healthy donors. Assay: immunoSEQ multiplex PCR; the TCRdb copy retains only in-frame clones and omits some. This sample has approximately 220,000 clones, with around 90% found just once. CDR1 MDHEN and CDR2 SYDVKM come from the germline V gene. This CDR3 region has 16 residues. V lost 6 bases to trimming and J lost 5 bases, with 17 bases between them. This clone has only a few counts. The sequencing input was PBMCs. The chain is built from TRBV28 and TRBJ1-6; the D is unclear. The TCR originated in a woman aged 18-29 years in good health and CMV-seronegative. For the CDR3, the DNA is TGTGCCAGCAGCCCCGAGTCAGGTCCCAATAATTCACCCCTCCACTTT. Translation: CASSPESGPNNSPLHF.